This T cell receptor (beta chain) was identified during a study of cytomegalovirus exposure and HLA in healthy donors (dated by TCRdb to about 2017). As for the study more broadly: According to an earlier analysis of around 600 of the donors, about 179 million T cells yielded over 100 million unique TCR beta sequences and 250 to 350 Gb of sequence data. A separate validation cohort of over 95 different subjects was used in addition to the approximately 610-subject first cohort. Genome-wide SNP genotypes for about 60% of the roughly 670 donors were used in a later genetic analysis, which treated that subset as a discovery cohort. To predict cytomegalovirus infection status, the study brought together high-throughput TCR immunosequencing, statistical association of individual TCRs with disease status, and machine learning. To study patterns of TCR occurrence, a later analysis re-analyzed previously published TCR beta repertoires from around 670 donors and added high-resolution HLA genotyping. Donor age, sex, ethnicity and CMV serostatus were collected together with the repertoire data. Because of strong linkage in the cohort, five DR-DQ haplotypes were treated as single units for association and clustering. In an earlier analysis of a few hundred of the donors, high-throughput TCR beta sequencing was used to judge whether each TCR beta V gene segment behaved as functional or pseudogenic. Every repertoire in the discovery cohort had been generated on one and the same sequencing platform. The later analysis used no new phenotypic data to find candidate immune exposures, relying instead on TCR beta sequences and their occurrence across donors. Roughly 300 gigabases of sequencing data and 80 million or so unique TCR sequences were included in an early release covering 500 to 750 HLA-typed donors. The aim of the study was to test whether cataloging public T cell receptors could identify signatures of past pathogen exposure. On average, roughly 200,000 unique TCR beta nucleotide sequences were sequenced per donor among some 430 genotyped donors of the cohort, with roughly 20% of those sequences being non-productive. Among the roughly 390 genotyped donors, around 79% belonged to the genetic ancestry cluster associated with self-reported Caucasian donors. The study used immunosequencing to profile the T cell repertoires of about 670 subjects and linked those repertoires to cytomegalovirus serostatus. Class I and class II HLA loci were covered by the typing at four-digit resolution. Typing coverage differed by locus: A, B, C, DRB1 and DQB1 were typed in about 620-630 donors, DQA1 in about 500, DPA1 in around 600, and DPB1 in around 490.

Points the paper makes about the study in general: According to the authors, the approach could potentially be generalized to other disease states and immunological phenotypes. An association between a missense DCLRE1C variant and V-gene and J-gene trimming of TCR beta chains was found in a later genetic analysis and replicated in an independent cohort. The presence/absence analyses assumed that sequencing depth was roughly uniform across donors, and that assumption may not be true. Because HLA typing was missing for some donors at each locus, association tests included only the typed subset. A further reported finding was that TCR beta sequences accurately predicted the HLA-A and HLA-B alleles for most subjects in the first cohort. Because the 87-base-pair reads could not distinguish some IMGT-functional V segments, including TRBV6-2 and TRBV6-3, those segments were excluded. Immune exposure information for the cohort was limited to CMV serostatus. Because counts were too low, some 17 rarely observed V segments, including chromosome 9 orphons, were left out of the earlier analysis of approximately 500 of the donors. Most TCR sequences were seen in very few donors, while some public TCRs were found in many individuals. In a later analysis, TCR association rates were found to vary across HLA loci, with the most associated TCRs seen for DRB1 alleles and the fewest for HLA-C alleles. A later analysis associated about 18,000 TCR beta sequences with specific HLA alleles at a false discovery rate of 0.05. The study listed approximately 150 TCR beta chains as associated with cytomegalovirus. A cluster of highly shared sequence variants was judged likely to represent a technical artifact of the sequencing pipeline. In this cohort, only TCR beta chains were sequenced, and detectable features were limited by the absence of alpha or paired-chain data. When HLA alleles, especially DR and DQ, strongly co-occurred, attributing TCR associations to individual alleles was difficult. Broadly in line with IMGT annotations, most TCR beta V segments showed up in productive rearrangements about 87% or about 30% of the time in an earlier analysis of approximately 600 of the donors. In a later genetic analysis, fewer N-insertions in productive TCRs were reported among donors in an Asian-associated ancestry cluster than the roughly 700-donor mean. In vitro tests confirmed that three of the cytomegalovirus-associated TCR beta chains recognize cytomegalovirus antigens. In a later analysis, most CMV-associated TCR beta chains were found to appear HLA-restricted, with HLA associations seemingly driven largely by CMV exposure. Correlated functional status among segregating V segments might be attributable to linkage disequilibrium, but an unknown experimental factor could not be ruled out. According to a later analysis, parvovirus B19, influenza, CMV and Epstein-Barr virus appeared linked to several top co-occurrence clusters. A later analysis found that HLA-associated TCR beta chains were more clonally expanded and had lower generation probabilities than equally common non-associated chains. In both the original and validation cohorts, the classifier was reported to diagnose cytomegalovirus status with high specificity and sensitivity.

Library preparation employed the immunoSEQ multiplex PCR assay. For the multiplex PCR, a mixture combining 60 forward primers for TCR Vbeta segments and 13 reverse primers for TCR Jbeta segments was used. The CDR3 region of rearranged TCR beta genes was amplified from genomic DNA with a multiplex PCR assay. The amplified TCR beta libraries were sequenced on the Illumina HiSeq System as 87-base-pair reads. In the authors' own workflow: Across the 700 or so repertoires, a later analysis counted approximately 75 million unique TCR beta chains, around 10 million of which were shared by at least two donors. Raw reads were error-corrected and collapsed into unique sequences with a nearest-neighbor algorithm that merged closely related sequences to remove PCR and sequencing errors. To assign V, D and J gene segments, CDR3 sequences were aligned to IMGT reference sequences. For a sequence to be retained, a match of at least six nucleotides was required to both a V gene segment and a J gene segment. A rearrangement counted as productive if the CDR3 had no stop codons and remained in frame with V and J, and every other rearrangement counted as non-productive. CDR3 was defined by IMGT convention, running from the second conserved V-encoded cysteine to the conserved J-encoded phenylalanine. The earlier analysis of around 640 of the donors excluded sequences that lacked an unambiguous match to a single V gene segment. An earlier analysis of fewer than 650 of the donors classified V segments as functional when productive rearrangements were above 56.7% and as segregating when the standard deviation between donors was above 5%. A statistical classification framework was built for diagnosing cytomegalovirus status from the catalog of TCR beta chain sequences. In a later analysis, V and J genes were assigned by comparing TCR nucleotide sequences against IMGT/GENE-DB human TR gene sequences. Using the TCRdist pipeline, a later analysis assigned CDR3 sequences along with most-parsimonious VDJ recombination scenarios. In a later analysis, every TCR beta chain was defined by the combination of its CDR3 amino acid sequence and its V-gene family, and reads without a unique V-gene family were dropped. A later analysis removed 600 or so highly shared, low-generation-probability nucleotide sequences to deal with suspected cross-contamination and a sequencing artifact. In a later analysis, a clonal expansion index was calculated for each public chain from normalized within-repertoire ranks of inferred template counts. A later analysis computed generation probabilities with a VDJ recombination model fitted to out-of-frame rearrangements, and checked the results against IGoR. A later analysis scored TCR-TCR, TCR-HLA and TCR-CMV co-occurrence with hypergeometric tests, applying a repertoire-size bias correction to TCR pairs. False discovery rates were estimated in a later analysis by permuting HLA or CMV assignments 20 times. A later analysis grouped co-occurring TCRs with DBSCAN, adding TCRdist sequence similarity when clustering within HLA-allele-positive subsets. Repertoires with fewer than 30,000 or more than 120,000 public chains, plus five repertoires with anomalous nucleotide sharing, were excluded from co-occurrence clustering. TCRdb provides this immuneACCESS table in a form limited to in-frame rearrangements. Some clones are lacking; in checked studies, under half of them reflect an unresolved V gene, and why the rest are absent is not known. The V and J calls and the clone size are those of that table, but D and trimming were determined from the DNA. This sample is represented by some 220,000 clones; around four fifths of them were singletons. Roughly 2.5% of the sample goes to the ten largest clones.

The cohort was made up of about 610 healthy bone marrow donors. At the time of sampling, every cohort member was nominally healthy, though immune exposures that went unrecorded were likely present. The donor tested CMV seropositive and was one of the 289 seropositive cohort members. A peripheral blood sample was collected from each donor, and TCR beta sequencing was performed on peripheral blood mononuclear cells. Genomic DNA extraction from the blood cell samples was performed with the Qiagen DNeasy Blood Extraction Kit. The CDR3 has 15 amino acids, counting the end cysteine and phenylalanine. Left in the record is the CDR3 DNA by itself, 45 bases read in frame from the first base. V is pared back by 3 bases and J by 1 base, with 10 bases lying between the germline termini. CDR1 and CDR2 (MGHRA, YSYEKL) derive from the germline V gene. As for this clone: The antigen it recognizes is unknown. There are no base qualities to consult, and no much larger clone falls within one base.

The rearranged chain carries TRBV4-1 and TRBJ1-5; TRBD1 is a weak D gene call, 6 bases matching. What was sequenced was PBMCs. This sequence was found in a woman aged 60 to 75 in good health and CMV-seropositive. CDR3 region: CASSHLQGSNQPQHF. The sequence in DNA is TGCGCCAGCAGCCATCTTCAGGGGAGCAATCAGCCCCAGCATTTT.